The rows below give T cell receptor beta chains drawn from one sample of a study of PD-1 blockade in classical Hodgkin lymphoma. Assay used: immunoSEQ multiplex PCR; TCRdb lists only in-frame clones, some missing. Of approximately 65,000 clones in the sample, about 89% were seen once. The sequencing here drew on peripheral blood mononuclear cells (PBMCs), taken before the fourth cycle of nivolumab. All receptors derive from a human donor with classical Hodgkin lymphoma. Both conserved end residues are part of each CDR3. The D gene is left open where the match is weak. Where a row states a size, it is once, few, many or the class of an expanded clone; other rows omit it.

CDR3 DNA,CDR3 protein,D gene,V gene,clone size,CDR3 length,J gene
TGTGCCTGGAGTGGACGGGTCTACGAGCAGTACTTC,CAWSGRVYEQYF,NA,TRBV30,once,12,TRBJ2-7
TGTGCTAGTGGTTTAACGGGCCCCCCAAACTCGTTATTT,CASGLTGPPNSLF,NA,TRBV12-5,NA,13,TRBJ1-1
TGTGCCAGCCGACAGGGGTCTGGAAACACCATATATTTT,CASRQGSGNTIYF,TRBD1,TRBV6-5,NA,13,TRBJ1-3
TGTGCCAGCAGGGAAGGCGGGACCTACGAGCAGTACTTC,CASREGGTYEQYF,NA,TRBV2,once,13,TRBJ2-7
TGTGCCAGCAGTTTATACAGGGTACCCGAGCAGTACTTC,CASSLYRVPEQYF,NA,TRBV6-6,NA,13,TRBJ2-7
TGTGCCAGCAGCTTACAGGGGGCAGCCTCTGGAAACACCATATATTTT,CASSLQGAASGNTIYF,TRBD1,TRBV7-6,NA,16,TRBJ1-3
TGTGCCAGCAGCTTCAGAGATCTACCTTCGGGTGGCTACACCTTC,CASSFRDLPSGGYTF,NA,TRBV5-5,once,15,TRBJ1-2
TGCGCCAGCAGTGCTCAGATCTCTGGAAACACCATATATTTT,CASSAQISGNTIYF,NA,TRBV10-1,NA,14,TRBJ1-3
TGTGCCATCAGTAGACAGAGACCCTACGAGCAGTACTTC,CAISRQRPYEQYF,NA,TRBV10-3,NA,13,TRBJ2-7
TGTGCCATCAGTGATAGGGGATTAGCGGGCAATGAGCAGTTCTTC,CAISDRGLAGNEQFF,TRBD2,TRBV10-3,many,15,TRBJ2-1
TGTGCCAGCAGCCCGGGAGGATGGGGCTACACCTTC,CASSPGGWGYTF,NA,TRBV14,NA,12,TRBJ1-2
TGTGCCAGCAGTCAATCTTGGTGGAACTATGGCTACACCTTC,CASSQSWWNYGYTF,NA,TRBV16,NA,14,TRBJ1-2